This T cell receptor beta chain was profiled in a study of relationships among human T cell subsets (dated by TCRdb to the early 2010s). Broadly, across the study: The study sequenced eight distinct T cell populations from blood: pan T, CD8 cytotoxic, regulatory, Th1, Th2, naive plus transitional, activated and memory cells. Study-wide conclusions, independent of this receptor: The substantial sharing of CDR3s among Th1, Th2 and regulatory T cells was interpreted as suggesting that cell fate choices are stochastic. More than 55% of CD8+ cytotoxic sequences came from clones with more than 100 reads, while the regulatory and Th2 subsets showed few clones of that size. Across the seven subsets, no statistically significant differences turned up in V, D and J usage, CDR3 length, or N-nucleotide additions. A CD4+CD8+ double-positive population could not be ruled out by the bead-based sorting.

Naive plus transitional T cells were isolated with anti-CD45RA microbeads from pooled isolated CD4+ and CD8+ T cells. T cell subsets were isolated with Miltenyi superparamagnetic beads coated with subset-specific monoclonal antibodies. Every T cell population came from peripheral blood. Ficoll separation of whole blood yielded mononuclear cells, and anti-CD14 microbeads were then used to deplete the monocytes. Isolated cell populations were immediately resuspended in RNAprotect reagent. As concerns this clonotype: Its target antigen remains unknown. No base qualities exist here, and no much larger clone lies one base off it.

Libraries were prepared through multiplex PCR. Sequenced using a 454 GS FLX. Semiquantitative ARM-PCR was used to amplify the TCR alpha and beta CDR3 regions from mRNA. In ARM-PCR, tagged nested gene-specific primers were used first, and exponential amplification was then carried out by communal superprimers. Before the first-round PCR products went through the second amplification round, exonuclease was used to remove the nested primers. The amplicons were sequenced on the 454 platform, which can rapidly sequence millions of DNA fragments without cloning bias. A read was counted as effective if the read could be mapped to both V and J germline segments. Per the authors' processing: Reads were assigned to germline V, D and J segments with IRmap, which uses pyromap, a Smith-Waterman modification adapted to 454 sequencing errors. D-beta assignments were filtered using cutoffs set at the 99th percentile of alignment scores from simulated random sequences. The CDR3 was taken to be the amino acids lying between the conserved V-segment Y[YFLI]C motif and the J-segment [FW]GXGT motif. A compound Poisson process model, previously applied to large-scale EST data, was used to estimate repertoire diversity. A procedure for detecting cross-contamination was used to argue that the shared CDR3s did not come from sample contamination. The raw public reads went through TCRdb reprocessing: fastp at Q25, MiXCR clone calling, in-frame beta chains kept. Each CDR3 protein appears once, grouped with its most common genes and DNA. These V and J calls rely on TCRdb rather than the paper's analysis. A total of roughly 7,000 distinct CDR3 sequences appear in this sample, under 70% of them only once. The ten largest make up 52% of the sample.

This TCR was recovered from a man aged 40-50 years in good health. The sequencing sample was made of naive and transitional (CD45RA+) T cells sorted from blood. Sample cell subset or site, as interpreted from the label and publication: CD45RA+ naive plus transitional T cells (Tn+t).

The nucleotides read TGTGCCACCCCTCCTGCGGGGACAGGGTGTAACGAGCAGTACTTC. Its amino acids are CATPPAGTGCNEQYF. The chain couples TRBV15 to TRBJ2-7, with 9 bases matching TRBD1. Counted from cysteine to phenylalanine, this CDR3 has 15 amino acids. The entry retains the CDR3 DNA only, 45 bases that are in frame from base 1. CDR1 is given as LNHNV and CDR2 as YYDKDF, both from the germline V gene (reference sequence). V is trimmed back by 8 bases and J by 5 bases, and the junction contains 13 bases that no gene match accounts for.